This passage covers 2 T cell receptor beta chains from one sample sequenced in a study of T-cell memory formation after mild COVID-19. TCRdb reprocessed the 5' RACE reads with MiXCR, giving one entry per CDR3 protein. The sample carries 210,000 or so distinct CDR3 sequences, over 9.5% recorded once. The specimen sequenced was PBMCs or a T cell subset sorted from them (not recorded which). The receptors come from a man younger than 35 who had mild COVID-19 (a few samples of this study predate the infection). Cell type and time point are not known.

The genes are TRBV5-1 and TRBJ2-3; 7 positions match TRBD2. The germline V gene has CDR1 SGHRS and CDR2 YFSETQ. CDR3 size: 16 residues. J lost 4 bases, V lost 3 bases, and 11 bases had no gene match. The DNA for the CDR3 is TGCGCCAGCAGCTGGGCTTCAACTAGCGATCCAGATACGCAGTATTTT. Encoded protein: CASSWASTSDPDTQYF.

The table lists this clonotype with a few counts. V usage is TRBV6-2 or TRBV6-3 and J usage is TRBJ2-7; no reliable D call. The V gene's germline CDR1 is MNHEY and CDR2 SVGEGT. The CDR3 is 16 amino acids. The ends were cut back, 3 bases at V and 0 bases at J, with 15 bases in the middle. CDR3 amino acids: CASSYLAGRRSYEQYV. The CDR3 coding sequence is TGTGCCAGCAGTTATTTGGCCGGCCGTCGCTCCTACGAGCAGTACGTC.